This T cell receptor (beta chain) was captured in a study of blood T cell repertoires in COVID-19. Overall study context: Both acute and convalescent COVID-19 samples were obtained from the United States, Italy and Spain. In each case, the material was cDNA or gDNA derived from T cells, B-cell-depleted T cells, or PBMCs.

The CDR3 has 15 residues. Germline trimming cut 4 bases from V and 4 bases from J; bases unmatched to any gene: 7. The germline V gene encodes CDR1 SGHRS and CDR2 YFSETQ. Libraries were prepared by immunoSEQ multiplex PCR; TCRdb keeps only in-frame clonotypes and omits some of them. The table records some 140,000 clones, more than 80% of them present only once. The chain has TRBV5-1 and TRBJ1-5; TRBD1 aligns across 8 bases. Sequencing input: peripheral blood. The receptor was derived from a man aged 45 to 65 with acute or convalescent COVID-19. CDR3 amino acids: CASSPGGGGNQPQHF. CDR3 bases: TGCGCCAGCAGCCCAGGGGGCGGCGGTAATCAGCCCCAGCATTTT.